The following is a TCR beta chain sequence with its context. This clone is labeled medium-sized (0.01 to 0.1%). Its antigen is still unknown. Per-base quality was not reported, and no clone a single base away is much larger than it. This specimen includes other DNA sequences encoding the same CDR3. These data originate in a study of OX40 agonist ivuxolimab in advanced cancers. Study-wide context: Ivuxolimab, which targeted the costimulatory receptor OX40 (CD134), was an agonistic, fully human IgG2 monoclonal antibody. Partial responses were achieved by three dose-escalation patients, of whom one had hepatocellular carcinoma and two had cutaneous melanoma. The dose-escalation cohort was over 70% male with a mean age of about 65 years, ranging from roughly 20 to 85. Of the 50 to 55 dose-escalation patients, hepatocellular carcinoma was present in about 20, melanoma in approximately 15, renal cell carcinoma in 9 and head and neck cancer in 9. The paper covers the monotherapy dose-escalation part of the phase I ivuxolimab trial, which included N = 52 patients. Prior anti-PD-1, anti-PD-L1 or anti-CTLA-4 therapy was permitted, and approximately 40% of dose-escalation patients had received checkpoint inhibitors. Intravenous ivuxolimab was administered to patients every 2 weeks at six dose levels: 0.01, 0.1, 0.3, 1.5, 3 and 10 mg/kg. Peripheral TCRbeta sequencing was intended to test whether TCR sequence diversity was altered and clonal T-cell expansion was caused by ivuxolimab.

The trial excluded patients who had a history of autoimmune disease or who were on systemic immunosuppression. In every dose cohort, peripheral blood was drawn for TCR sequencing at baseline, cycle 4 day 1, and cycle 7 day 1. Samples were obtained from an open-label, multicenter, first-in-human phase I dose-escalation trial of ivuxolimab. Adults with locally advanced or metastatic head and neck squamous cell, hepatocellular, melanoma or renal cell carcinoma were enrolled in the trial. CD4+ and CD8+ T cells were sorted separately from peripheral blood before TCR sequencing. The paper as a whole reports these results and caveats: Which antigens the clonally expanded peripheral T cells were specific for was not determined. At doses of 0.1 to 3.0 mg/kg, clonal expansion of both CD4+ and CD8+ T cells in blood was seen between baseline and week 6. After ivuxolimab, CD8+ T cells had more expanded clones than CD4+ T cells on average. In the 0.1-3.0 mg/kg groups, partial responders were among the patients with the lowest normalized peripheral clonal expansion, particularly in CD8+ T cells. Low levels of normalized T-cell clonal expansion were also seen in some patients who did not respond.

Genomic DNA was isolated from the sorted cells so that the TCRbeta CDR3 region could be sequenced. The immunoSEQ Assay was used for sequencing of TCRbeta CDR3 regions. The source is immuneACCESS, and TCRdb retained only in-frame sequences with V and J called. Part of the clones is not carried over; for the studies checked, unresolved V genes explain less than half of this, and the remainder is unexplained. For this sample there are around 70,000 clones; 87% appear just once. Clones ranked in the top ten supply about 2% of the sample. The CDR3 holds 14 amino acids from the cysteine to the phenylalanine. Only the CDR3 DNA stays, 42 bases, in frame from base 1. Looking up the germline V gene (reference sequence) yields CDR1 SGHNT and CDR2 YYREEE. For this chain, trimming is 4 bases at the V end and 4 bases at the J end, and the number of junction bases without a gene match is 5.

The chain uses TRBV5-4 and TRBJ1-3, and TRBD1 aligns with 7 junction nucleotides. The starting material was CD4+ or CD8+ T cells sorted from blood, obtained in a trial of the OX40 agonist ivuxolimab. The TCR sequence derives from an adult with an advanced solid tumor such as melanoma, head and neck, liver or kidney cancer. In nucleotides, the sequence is TGTGCCAGCAGCGACAGGGCTTCGGGAAACACCATATATTTT. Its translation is CASSDRASGNTIYF.